These 13 T cell receptor beta chains came from one sample sequenced in a study of regulatory T cells in long-lasting Graves disease. Noted time point: newly diagnosed GD, antithyroid drugs for less than 3 months. The TCR library was made from RNA that had been extracted from PBMCs in TRIzol. Construction of TCR beta libraries relied on iRepertoire HTBI primers and on Arm-PCR targeting CDR3 regions. TCRdb passed the multiplex PCR reads through MiXCR, listing each CDR3 protein once. The sample consists of around 500,000 distinct CDR3 sequences, 15% to 20% of them appearing once. These sequences were also reported in another study, on T cells in Graves' hyperthyroidism and ophthalmopathy.

The sample consisted of peripheral blood mononuclear cells (PBMCs), taken at new diagnosis, from a patient treated with antithyroid drugs. The receptors here all came from a woman aged 40-60 years with Graves disease.

In this sample, this clonotype turned up many times. The chain is built from TRBV3-1 and TRBJ2-5; 8 bases match TRBD2. The V segment lost 1 base and the J segment 4 bases; nucleotides outside the gene matches: 8. Germline CDR1 and CDR2: LGHDT and YNNKEL (reference sequence). This CDR3 region has 16 residues. The CDR3 region is CASSQASGGARETQYF. The CDR3 DNA reads TGTGCCAGCAGCCAAGCCTCCGGGGGGGCTCGAGAGACCCAGTACTTC.

This clonotype was counted a few times. At one end, the junction sequence differs from germline, possibly due to a read error. This chain links TRBV6-2 or TRBV6-3 with TRBJ2-5; 7 bases line up with TRBD1. This CDR3 has 12 amino acids. The germline V gene encodes CDR1 MNHEY and CDR2 SVGEGT. The chain's CDR3 is CASRTGAGTRYF. In DNA, the CDR3 is TGTGCCAGCAGAACAGGGGCTGGGACCCGGTACTTC.

This clonotype has only a few counts. The chain combines TRBV10-3 with TRBJ2-7; 8 nucleotides line up with TRBD1. CDR1 is ENHRY and CDR2 is SYGVKD in the germline V gene. Unmatched junction bases numbered 3, after V lost 6 bases and J lost 5 bases. This CDR3 spans 12 amino acids. This CDR3 is CAISTTGDEQYF. The CDR3 nucleotides are TGTGCCATCAGCACGACAGGGGACGAGCAGTACTTC.

This clonotype was seen many times. The V and J genes are TRBV7-9 and TRBJ1-1; D call uncertain. The germline V gene encodes CDR1 SEHNR and CDR2 FQNEAQ (reference sequence). Trimming stripped 3 bases from V and 5 bases from J, with 10 bases between. The CDR3 is 13 residues long. The CDR3 DNA is TGTGCCAGCAGCTTGGGTCTGAGGACTGAAGCTTTCTTT. Its protein product is CASSLGLRTEAFF.

Only a few counts were recorded for this clonotype. The rearrangement joins TRBV6-2 or TRBV6-3 to TRBJ2-1; D gene uncertain. This CDR3 is built from 16 residues. V was trimmed by 2 bases and J by 1 base, leaving 12 bases between them. The V gene's germline CDR1 is MNHEY and CDR2 SVGEGT. The DNA of the CDR3 is TGTGCCAGCAGTTACAGTTGGGCAGAATCCTACAATGAGCAGTTCTTC. Translation gives CASSYSWAESYNEQFF.

The J gene is TRBJ2-1, the V gene TRBV5-1, with D perhaps being TRBD1 or TRBD2 (5 bases each). There are 14 residues in the CDR3. V lost 6 bases and J lost 6, with 16 bases in between. Germline-derived CDR1 and CDR2 are SGHRS and YFSETQ. CDR3: CASTSNRDLNEQFF. For the CDR3, the DNA is TGCGCCAGCACTTCTAACCGGGACCTCAATGAGCAGTTCTTC.

Notes on this clonotype: The junction departs from germline at one end; a sequencing error may be responsible. The chain joins TRBV18 to TRBJ2-1, with 8 bases aligning to TRBD2. The CDR3 runs to 14 residues. The V gene's germline CDR1 is KGHSH and CDR2 LQKENI. The CDR3 sequence: CASSRGGTGGEHFF. The CDR3 nucleotides read TGTGCCAGCTCACGCGGGGGGACCGGTGGTGAGCATTTCTTC.

This clonotype was observed a few times. The chain links TRBV6-1 to TRBJ1-6, with D possibly being TRBD1 (6 bases). The CDR3 length is 16 residues. Trimming took 1 base from V and 10 from J, leaving 17 bases between them. Germline V CDR1 and CDR2: MNHNS, SASEGT. CDR3 residues: CASSEGTLRGRSPLHF. DNA for the CDR3: TGTGCCAGCAGTGAAGGCACACTCAGGGGTCGATCACCCCTCCACTTT.

The J gene is TRBJ2-2, the V gene TRBV5-1, with TRBD1 matching over 11 bases. This CDR3 comprises 15 residues. Trimming at V came to 7 bases and at J to 6 bases, leaving 8 bases not matched to a gene. CDR1 and CDR2 (germline): SGHRS, YFSETQ. CDR3 loop: CASVAWTGGSGELFF. In nucleotides, the CDR3 is TGCGCCAGCGTCGCGTGGACAGGGGGCTCCGGGGAGCTGTTTTTT.

A remark on this clonotype: A much larger clone is a single base away; this may be a read error. The rearrangement joins TRBV6-4 to TRBJ2-1; no clear D gene. The CDR3 has 12 residues. CDR1 is MRHNA, CDR2 SNTAGT, per germline. The CDR3 sequence: CASSLMHNEQLF. The CDR3 DNA reads TGTGCCAGCAGTTTAATGCACAATGAGCAGCTCTTC.

This clonotype came up many times. This sequence joins TRBV12-3 or TRBV12-4 and TRBJ1-2; D is possibly TRBD1 (6 bases). Trimming took off 3 bases at V and 8 bases at J, with 16 bases between the two ends. This CDR3 is built from 14 residues. DNA for the CDR3: TGTGCCAGCAGTTTGAGCGGGGGGCCGAGGGGCTACACCTTC. Amino acid sequence: CASSLSGGPRGYTF.

The sample holds many counts of this clonotype. This chain uses TRBV6-5 with TRBJ2-5; 10 bases are shared with TRBD2. The junction had 0 bases not matched to a gene; V was cut back by 0 bases and J by 2 bases. Germline V lookup: CDR1 MNHEY, CDR2 SVGAGI. The CDR3 covers 15 residues. The CDR3 coding sequence is TGTGCCAGCAGTTACTCGACTAGCGGGCAAGAGACCCAGTACTTC. This sequence encodes CASSYSTSGQETQYF.

As concerns this clonotype: A read error may account for a junction end that differs from germline. The chain employs TRBV9 and TRBJ2-2, with D unresolved. CDR3 size: 15 residues. CDR1 and CDR2 from the germline V gene are SGDLS and YYNGEE. CDR3 residues: CASSLAVGSAGELFF. The CDR3 DNA is TGCGCCAGCAGCTTGGCCGTGGGATCCGCCGGGGAGCTGTTTTTT.